These 24 T cell receptor beta chains originate from one sample sequenced in a study of tumor-infiltrating lymphocytes in primary liver carcinoma. Using a constant-region primer together with ProtoScript II reverse transcriptase, TCR beta cDNA was made from approximately 500 ng of total RNA. Sequencing libraries for TCR beta derived from three nested multiplex PCR rounds that used slightly modified ARM-PCR. Two initial PCR rounds of around 9 cycles each paired TRBV1-TRBV30 forward primers with a C-beta reverse primer. Using its own MiXCR run on the multiplex PCR reads, TCRdb lists one record per CDR3 protein. This table holds about 190,000 distinct CDR3 sequences, around four fifths found once. The tissue used was unsorted bulk material of 20-30 mg. RNA and DNA were co-extracted from it with the AllPrep DNA/RNA mini kit. Material for sequencing was tumor tissue from primary liver carcinoma. The receptor source for this set is a man aged 40-55 years with primary liver carcinoma and hepatitis B virus infection.

Concerning this clonotype itself: The conserved phenylalanine or tryptophan is not found at the CDR3 terminus, so this likely reflects a read error. This chain connects TRBV29-1 to TRBJ2-7; D may match TRBD1 or TRBD2 (7 bases each). Trimming left V 6 bases short and J 4 bases short, with 22 bases between. CDR3 length: 15 amino acids. Germline-derived CDR1 and CDR2 are SQVTM and ANQGSEA. CDR3 sequence: CSVGGQGGSRYEQYL. The CDR3 DNA reads as TGCAGCGTCGGGGGGCAAGGGGGCAGTAGGTACGAGCAGTACCTC.

This chain joins TRBV6-5 and TRBJ1-5; the D is unclear. Per the germline V gene, CDR1 is MNHEY and CDR2 is SVGAGI. This CDR3 is 14 amino acids long. V dropped 5 bases and J dropped 10 bases, with 18 bases sitting between them. CDR3 in amino acids: CASSPGKGKGPQHF. As DNA, the CDR3 is TGTGCCAGCAGTCCCGGTAAAGGGAAGGGCCCCCAGCATTTT.

The CDR3 DNA is TGTGCCAACACCTTCGGGATCTACAATGAGCAGTTCTTC. It codes for CANTFGIYNEQFF. The chain joins TRBV6-1 to TRBJ2-1; D is possibly TRBD2 (5 bases). The CDR3 loop spans 13 amino acids. V dropped 10 bases and J dropped 3 bases, with 13 bases sitting between them. Germline assignment: CDR1 MNHNS and CDR2 SASEGT.

Turning to this clonotype: One end of the junction is discordant with germline, which a read error may explain. The V gene is TRBV4-1, the J gene TRBJ1-5; 8 nucleotides line up with TRBD1. This CDR3 is 15 amino acids long. Per the germline V gene, CDR1 is MGHRA and CDR2 is YSYEKL. The CDR3 loop reads CTSSPTGGSNQPQHF. CDR3 nucleotides: TGCACCAGCAGTCCCACAGGGGGGAGCAATCAGCCCCAGCATTTT.

In regard to this clonotype: A much larger clone differs from this one at a single base, so this may be a read error. The genes are TRBV5-1 and TRBJ1-1; perhaps TRBD1 as D (5 bases). Germline CDR1 SGHRS, CDR2 YFSETQ. The CDR3 has 14 amino acids. Written as DNA, the CDR3 is TGCGCCAGCAGTCCCGGGACGACGAACATTGAAGCTTTCTTT. Its translation: CASSPGTTNIEAFF. The entire variable domain, with the rest obtained from reference TRBV5-1 and TRBJ1-1, is as follows: KAGVTQTPRYLIKTRGQQVTLSCSPISGHRSVSWYQQTPGQGLQFLFEYFSETQRNKGNFPGRFSGRQFSNSRSEMNVSTLELGDSALYLCASSPGTTNIEAFFGQGTRLTVV.

Remarks on this clonotype: One end of the junction varies from germline; a read error may be responsible. V gene TRBV5-1 combines with J gene TRBJ1-1, with D unresolved. In germline, CDR1 is SGHRS, CDR2 YFSETQ. This CDR3 has 14 residues. The CDR3 sequence is CASSLAGGGTEPFF. In nucleotides, the CDR3 is TGCGCCAGCAGCTTGGCAGGAGGTGGCACTGAACCTTTCTTT.

The chain links TRBV29-1 to TRBJ2-5, with 7 bases identical to TRBD1. Germline V gene sequence: CDR1 SQVTM, CDR2 ANQGSEA. The J segment lost 4 bases and the V segment lost 1 base, leaving 9 bases of the junction unmatched. This CDR3 region has 15 residues. CDR3 in amino acids: CSVEAERGQVETQYF. The CDR3 DNA reads as TGCAGCGTTGAAGCGGAGAGGGGGCAAGTAGAGACCCAGTACTTC.

This clonotype was found once. Since the CDR3 does not end with the conserved phenylalanine or tryptophan, this likely comes from a read error. The chain is built from TRBV11-2 and TRBJ2-7; the match to TRBD1 covers 9 bases. The germline gives CDR1 SGHAT, CDR2 FQNNGV. CDR3 length: 15 residues. In nucleotides, the CDR3 is TGTATCAGCAGCTTACGATGGACAGGGGAAAATGAGCAGTACCTC. Amino acids: CISSLRWTGENEQYL.

Regarding this clonotype: One end of the junction varies from germline; a read error may be responsible. The chain combines TRBV29-1 with TRBJ2-7; D possibly corresponds to TRBD1 (6 bases). CDR3 size: 13 residues. Germline values: CDR1 SQVTM, CDR2 ANQGSEA. The DNA for the CDR3 is TGCAGCGTTGTTCAGGATGGGGGCTACGAGCCGTACTTC. This translates into CSVVQDGGYEPYF.

Remarks on this clonotype: A single base separates this from a much larger clone, so it may be a read error. The V and J genes are TRBV5-1 and TRBJ2-7; 7 nucleotides line up with TRBD2. The CDR3 loop spans 13 amino acids. CDR1 and CDR2 (germline): SGHRS, YFSETQ. The CDR3 DNA reads as TGCGCCAGCAGCCGCGGACTAGAGTACGCGCAGTACTTC. Its translation: CASSRGLEYAQYF.

Only one count was recorded for this clonotype. The rearrangement joins TRBV5-5 to TRBJ2-7; 7 bases line up with TRBD2. CDR3 length equals 16 residues. Per the germline V gene, CDR1 is SGHKS and CDR2 is YYEKEE (reference sequence). The trim removed 0 bases at V and 13 bases at J, leaving 19 bases unmatched. CDR3 in DNA: TGTGCCAGCAGCTTGGTTATAGGAGCGGGAATATGGGAACAATACTTC. This codes for CASSLVIGAGIWEQYF.

The table lists this clonotype with a count of one. Relative to the germline gene, one junction end is altered; a read error may explain this. The chain joins TRBV11-1 to TRBJ2-1; 14 nucleotides agree with TRBD2. The CDR3 contains 16 residues. Germline CDR1 and CDR2: SGHAT and FQDESV (reference sequence). The CDR3 bases are TGTCCCAGCAGCCCCCGGGGACTAGCGGGAGTCGGGGAGGAGCTCTTC. This encodes CPSSPRGLAGVGEELF.

Note on this clonotype: The junction and the germline gene differ at one end; a read error may be behind it. The chain links TRBV12-3 or TRBV12-4 to TRBJ2-4, with D tentatively TRBD1 or TRBD2 (5 bases each). This CDR3 has 16 amino acids. The CDR3 reads CASSFTGGVAKNTQNF. The DNA for the CDR3 is TGTGCCAGCAGTTTCACTGGGGGAGTAGCCAAAAACACTCAGAACTTC.

With respect to this clonotype: One end of the junction varies from germline; a read error may be responsible. This rearrangement joins TRBV4-2 to TRBJ2-3; no firm D call. This CDR3 region has 14 residues. The germline V gene has CDR1 LGHNA and CDR2 YNFKEQ. For the CDR3, the DNA is TGTGCCAGCAGCCAAGATTTAAGGCCGGATACGCAAAATTTT. This gives the protein CASSQDLRPDTQNF.

Details on this clonotype: A much larger clone differs by one base, so this may be a read error. The chain is built from TRBV28 and TRBJ2-3; 8 bases line up with TRBD2. The CDR3 covers 18 residues. Germline V gene sequence: CDR1 MDHEN, CDR2 SYDVKM. J gave up 0 bases and V 6 bases, and 14 bases lay outside the gene matches. The CDR3 coding sequence is TGTGCCAGCAGCATGTCGTCGGGACTAGGGTCTAGCACAGATACGCAGTATTTT. Its protein is CASSMSSGLGSSTDTQYF.

To note about this clonotype: The final CDR3 position lacks the conserved phenylalanine or tryptophan, pointing to a likely read error. It is unclear where the CDR3 begins or ends on the DNA, so no DNA is shown, and the CDR3 is as TCRdb lists it. The rearrangement joins TRBV6-6 to TRBJ1-1; the listed D gene, TRBD1, was not tested against the DNA. The CDR3 is 13 residues long, ends included. Germline V CDR1 and CDR2: MNHNY, SVGAGI (reference sequence). CDR3 amino acids: CASSTGGTTAALL.

The J gene is TRBJ2-7, the V gene TRBV6-5; TRBD2 agrees at 10 bases. Looked up from germline, CDR1 is MNHEY and CDR2 is SVGAGI. The CDR3 spans 14 residues. CDR3 sequence reads: CTSSCSAGGGEQYF. The CDR3 DNA sequence: TGTACTAGCAGTTGTTCAGCGGGAGGGGGCGAGCAGTACTTC.

In regard to this clonotype: Lacking the conserved final phenylalanine or tryptophan, this CDR3 likely reflects a read error. The chain links TRBV4-3 to TRBJ2-3; a weak D match, TRBD2 (6 bases). Trimming removed 4 bases at V and 3 bases at J, with 14 bases between. CDR3 size: 15 residues. Germline V gene data show CDR1 as LGHNA and CDR2 as YSLEER. For the CDR3, the DNA is TGCGCCAGCAGCCGCCTACAGGCGGGGACAGATACGCAGTATTTG. Amino acid sequence: CASSRLQAGTDTQYL.

About this clonotype itself: A read error may account for a junction end that differs from germline. The chain has TRBV6-1 and TRBJ1-1; D gene unclear. Per the germline V gene, CDR1 is MNHNS and CDR2 is SASEGT. This CDR3 has 13 residues. The CDR3 is CASSDGRNSEASF. CDR3 DNA sequence: TGTGCCAGCAGTGATGGTAGGAACAGTGAAGCTTCCTTT.

This clonotype has a single count. This chain uses TRBV12-3 or TRBV12-4 with TRBJ2-2; either TRBD1 or TRBD2 may fit D (5 bases each). Trimming cost V 6 bases and J 3 bases, with 23 bases left between them. CDR3 length: 18 amino acids. Written as DNA, the CDR3 is TGTGCCAGCAGATTCCCCACGTGGGGCTTAGCGTACACCGGGGAGCTGTTTTTT. Residues: CASRFPTWGLAYTGELFF.

CDR3 in DNA: TGTGCCAGTAGTCCGGAACAGGCACGGCAAGAGACCCAGTACTTC. This encodes CASSPEQARQETQYF. The rearrangement uses TRBV6-2 or TRBV6-3 and TRBJ2-5, with D possibly TRBD1 on 5 matching bases. V was clipped by 9 bases and J by 2 bases, with 19 bases between them. The CDR3 has 15 residues. Germline V CDR1 and CDR2: MNHEY, SVGEGT.

The table lists this clonotype with a count of one. CDR3 amino acids: CNAGGGEYQPQHF. The CDR3 coding sequence is TGCAACGCCGGAGGGGGAGAGTATCAGCCCCAGCATTTT. The rearrangement uses TRBV29-1 and TRBJ1-5; maybe TRBD1 (6 bases). This CDR3 comprises 13 residues. Germline CDR1 is SQVTM and CDR2 is ANQGSEA.

This clonotype has only one observation. The conserved final phenylalanine or tryptophan is absent from the CDR3, which likely points to a read error. CDR3 protein: CSVGYAGASDTQYL. The CDR3 DNA follows: TGCAGTGTTGGCTACGCGGGAGCGTCAGATACGCAGTATTTG. The chain couples TRBV29-1 to TRBJ2-3, with 7 bases matching TRBD2. In germline, CDR1 is SQVTM, CDR2 ANQGSEA. The CDR3 totals 14 residues.

With respect to this clonotype: The junction differs from germline at one of its ends, possibly a read error. The V and J genes are TRBV4-3 and TRBJ2-3, with D maybe TRBD1 (7 bases). CDR1 and CDR2 from the germline V gene are LGHNA and YSLEER. The CDR3 covers 14 residues. CDR3 sequence reads: CTSSQGGALDTQYF. The CDR3 DNA is TGCACCAGCAGCCAGGGGGGTGCATTGGACACACAGTATTTT.